This T cell receptor beta chain originates from a study of blood T cell repertoires in COVID-19. V lost 5 bases and J 1 base, leaving 12 bases between the germline ends. Germline values: CDR1 PRHDT, CDR2 FYEKMQ (reference sequence). The CDR3 is 15 residues long. The age range of participants was about 18 to 95 years, with residence in some 25 US areas. Self-reported history from a screening survey and questionnaire set each donor's cohort. Per the original methods: Nucleated cell number was recorded as an estimate derived from reference gene primer amplification. Assay used: immunoSEQ multiplex PCR; TCRdb lists only in-frame clones, some missing. D and trimming were read from the DNA, whereas the V and J calls and clone size are those reported in that table. Of about 220,000 clones in the sample, approximately 90% were seen once.

This sequence joins TRBV13 and TRBJ2-1; D remains unclear. The source is a woman aged 40 to 50 with acute COVID-19. The material sequenced was PBMCs or T cells enriched from blood (not recorded which). In DNA form, the CDR3 reads TGTGCCAGCAGCAATCTACAGCTGTCCTACAATGAGCAGTTCTTC. It is translated as CASSNLQLSYNEQFF.